This T cell receptor beta chain was captured by sequencing in a study of spatial heterogeneity in lung cancer (dated by TCRdb to between 2017 and 2020). Background on the whole study: More beta-chain than alpha-chain transcripts were consistently detected, likely reflecting higher beta-chain transcript abundance. In the raw uncorrected reads, each unique combination of TCR and UMI appeared more than ten times on average. The study quantitatively compared TCR alpha and beta repertoires across multiple tumor regions, matched nontumor lung and blood in non-small cell lung cancer. TCR repertoire features were related to nonsynonymous mutation counts determined by whole-exome sequencing of tumor tissue. At surgery, both alpha and beta chains were TCR-sequenced in roughly 200 tumor regions, fewer than 85 matched nontumor lung samples and a few dozen PBMC samples. General study outcomes and caveats: Ubiquitous expanded tumor TCRs showed up in blood more often at tumor resection than at routine follow-up. Confirming at a functional level the hypothesis that regional TCRs recognize regional mutations was considered to require additional single-cell paired TCR alpha and beta sequencing.

On this clonotype itself: The antigen it recognizes is unknown. No base quality information exists; no much larger clone differs at one position.

This specimen's time point label, per the study, means: sample taken at primary tumor resection. Without any cell sorting, TCR sequencing was performed on whole RNA extracted either from tumor and nontumor lung tissue or from cryopreserved PBMC samples. Samples were obtained from approximately 76 patients with early-stage, untreated non-small cell lung cancer from the lung TRACERx cohort. Only patients for whom sufficient RNA was available from at least two tumor regions were selected for TCR sequencing. Library preparation employed 5' RACE. Sequencer: NextSeq 500. To allow correction of PCR and sequencing errors, the TCR library protocol tagged every TCR cDNA molecule with a unique molecular identifier. The original methods were these. TCR identification, UMI-based error correction and CDR3 extraction were all carried out with Decombinator tools. Expanded TCRs were defined as those above a frequency of 2 per 1,000, corresponding to the top 1% of the tumor frequency distribution. Each repertoire was subsampled 100 times to 5,000 TCRs, after which Renyi diversity was computed with the R vegan package. CDR3 similarity networks were built from amino acid triplet string-kernel similarity, connecting CDR3s with pairwise similarity above 0.82. TCRdb reran the public reads through fastp at Q25 and MiXCR, keeping productive beta chains. Entries that share a CDR3 protein sequence are merged under the most common genes and DNA. None of the V and J calls come from the authors' own analysis; TCRdb made them. A total of 75,000 to 85,000 distinct CDR3 sequences appear in this sample, roughly a fifth of them only once. About 6.8% of the sample is taken by the ten largest.

This material consisted of PBMCs, taken at surgery. This receptor was obtained from a male donor with early-stage non-small cell lung cancer.

The CDR3 protein sequence reads: CASSPMREWETQYF. At the DNA level, the sequence is TGTGCCAGCTCACCAATGCGAGAGTGGGAGACCCAGTACTTC. The rearranged chain carries TRBV18 and TRBJ2-5; the D gene cannot be named for sure. Its CDR3 holds 14 amino acids, cysteine through phenylalanine. The entry retains the CDR3 DNA only, 42 bases that are in frame from base 1. V drops 2 bases and J drops 5 bases, leaving 12 bases in between. From the germline V gene, CDR1 is KGHSH and CDR2 is LQKENI.